This T cell receptor beta chain was observed in a study of T-cell reconstitution after alpha-beta-depleted transplantation in children. Study findings and constraints: In some patients, recipient T cells and intrathymic progenitors surviving conditioning explained high day-60 diversity. About two months after transplant, alpha-beta T cells reportedly came from several hundred expanded graft clones. From newly produced T cells came most of the T-cell counts and diversity one year after transplant.

Preparing the TCRbeta library involved the use of unique molecular identifiers. Each CDR3 protein is one row after TCRdb ran MiXCR on the PCR reads. The sample lists about 440,000 distinct CDR3 sequences, 43% seen once, with 27% in the top ten. After removal of 6 bases from V and 8 bases from J, the junction contained 5 bases not matched to a gene. Germline V gene lookup returns CDR1 WNHNN and CDR2 SYGVQD (reference sequence). This CDR3 region has 13 residues. This clonotype turned up a few times. Its antigen is still unknown. The source of this sequence is a girl aged 2 to 10 with aplastic anemia, due to receive a stem cell transplant. The source was PBMCs, collected before TCRalphabeta/CD19-depleted stem cell transplant. The rearrangement uses TRBV10-1 and TRBJ2-3; TRBD2 matches 10 bases. The CDR3 protein is CASSREREGTQYF. As DNA, the CDR3 is TGCGCCAGCAGCAGAGAGCGGGAGGGTACGCAGTATTTT.